The 30 T cell receptor beta chains listed next were all sequenced from one sample in a study of identical twins. TCRdb re-analysed the 5' RACE reads in MiXCR, keeping a single row per CDR3 protein. The sample yields fewer than 900,000 distinct CDR3 sequences, approximately 18% seen once. The same sample was also used in a study of T cells expressing NK-cell markers.

Sequences were obtained from PBMCs. These receptors originate from a woman between 18 and 30 years old in good health.

This clonotype was counted a few times. The genes are TRBV6-5 and TRBJ2-3; D gene uncertain. The CDR3 is 15 residues long. Per the germline V gene, CDR1 is MNHEY and CDR2 is SVGAGI. V gave up 2 bases and J gave up 0 bases, with 9 bases separating them. The DNA of the CDR3 is TGTGCCAGCAGTTACGGAACCCTGAGCACAGATACGCAGTATTTT. Its translation is CASSYGTLSTDTQYF.

Only a few counts were recorded for this clonotype. V is TRBV20-1 and J is TRBJ2-7; TRBD1 is a possible D gene (5 bases). V gave up 0 bases and J gave up 2 bases, with 17 bases separating them. Germline CDR1 reads DFQATT; CDR2 reads SNEGSKA (reference sequence). The CDR3 runs 16 residues. The DNA for the CDR3 is TGCAGTGCTAGAGATCCGACAGCCCATAACCCCTACGAGCAGTACTTC. Its translation: CSARDPTAHNPYEQYF.

The V and J genes are TRBV20-1 and TRBJ2-5; the match to TRBD2 covers 7 bases. V lost 6 bases and J lost 5; bases outside the gene matches: 9. CDR1 and CDR2 (germline): DFQATT, SNEGSKA (reference sequence). The CDR3 consists of 13 residues. The DNA of the CDR3 is TGCAGTGCCTCCGGCCAGGGAGGGGAGACCCAGTACTTC. This encodes CSASGQGGETQYF.

There are a few counts of this clonotype. This chain uses TRBV27 with TRBJ2-7, with 7 positions matching TRBD1. The germline gives CDR1 MNHEY, CDR2 SMNVEV (reference sequence). The CDR3 runs to 13 residues. The V segment lost 10 bases and the J segment 4 bases; nucleotides outside the gene matches: 10. The CDR3 sequence: CATHRQGRYEQYF. The CDR3 DNA is TGTGCCACCCATCGACAGGGAAGGTACGAGCAGTACTTC.

There are many counts of this clonotype. The genes are TRBV10-3 and TRBJ2-5; 10 bases line up with TRBD2. V trimming: 4 bases; J trimming: 2 bases; junction bases outside the gene matches: 7. Germline V gene data show CDR1 as ENHRY and CDR2 as SYGVKD. The CDR3 sequence is 16 residues long. CDR3 sequence reads: CAISGGTSATQETQYF. CDR3 coding DNA: TGTGCCATCAGTGGGGGGACTAGCGCGACGCAAGAGACCCAGTACTTC.

The rearrangement uses TRBV12-3 or TRBV12-4 and TRBJ2-1; the D is unclear. V dropped 8 bases and J dropped 3 bases, with 14 bases sitting between them. The CDR3 covers 14 residues. The CDR3, as DNA: TGTGCCAGCCTATTGCGTAACTTCTACAATGAGCAGTTCTTC. Its protein is CASLLRNFYNEQFF.

This rearrangement joins TRBV7-7 to TRBJ2-2; TRBD2 matches 7 bases. Germline assignment: CDR1 SSHAT and CDR2 FNYEAQ (reference sequence). The J segment lost 1 base and the V segment lost 2 bases, leaving 4 bases of the junction unmatched. This CDR3 has 16 amino acids. DNA for the CDR3: TGTGCCAGCAGCTTATCAGCGGGGCTGAACACCGGGGAGCTGTTTTTT. Protein: CASSLSAGLNTGELFF.

This clonotype has a handful of counts. The genes are TRBV12-3 or TRBV12-4 and TRBJ1-2; D remains ambiguous. The CDR3 length is 13 residues. The V and J ends lost 5 bases and 5 bases respectively, with 12 bases between them. The DNA for the CDR3 is TGTGCCAGCAGTATGGCAGTCTCTTATGGCTACACCTTC. It translates to CASSMAVSYGYTF.

In its sample, this clonotype was seen a few times. This chain connects TRBV20-1 to TRBJ2-2; D is unresolved. The CDR3 extends over 11 amino acids. Germline V gene lookup returns CDR1 DFQATT and CDR2 SNEGSKA (reference sequence). V dropped 1 base and J dropped 5 bases, with 2 bases sitting between them. The DNA for the CDR3 is TGCAGTGCTAGAGTGACCGGGGAGCTGTTTTTT. This sequence encodes CSARVTGELFF.

The J gene is TRBJ1-1, the V gene TRBV7-8; D not resolved. Trimming left V 3 bases short and J 1 base short, with 9 bases between. Germline V gives CDR1 SGHVS, CDR2 FQNEAQ. The CDR3 runs to 14 residues. The DNA for the CDR3 is TGTGCCAGCAGCTTTTGGTCACAGAACACTGAAGCTTTCTTT. Translation gives CASSFWSQNTEAFF.

This clonotype was counted only a few times. This chain connects TRBV20-1 to TRBJ2-7; 11 nucleotides align to TRBD2. Germline V gene sequence: CDR1 DFQATT, CDR2 SNEGSKA (reference sequence). V lost 2 bases, J lost 6 bases, and 9 bases stayed unmatched. This CDR3 region has 15 residues. The CDR3 sequence: CSARYSGGARGEQYF. The CDR3 nucleotides are TGCAGTGCTAGATATAGCGGGGGGGCCCGTGGCGAGCAGTACTTC.

This clonotype has only a few counts. The chain recombines TRBV6-2 or TRBV6-3 with TRBJ1-5; TRBD1 agrees at 7 bases. This CDR3 has 17 residues. The germline V gene has CDR1 MNHEY and CDR2 SVGEGT. The ends lost 2 bases at V and 0 bases at J; junction bases unmatched: 7. CDR3 sequence (DNA): TGTGCCAGCAGTTACCAAGGGACAGTCTATAGCAATCAGCCCCAGCATTTT. Translation gives CASSYQGTVYSNQPQHF.

The chain combines TRBV7-9 with TRBJ2-5, with a weak D call TRBD2 (5 bases). Trimming took 1 base from V and 2 from J, leaving 11 bases between them. This CDR3 has 15 amino acids. Per the germline V gene, CDR1 is SEHNR and CDR2 is FQNEAQ (reference sequence). The CDR3 sequence is CASSLDVRGQETQYF. DNA of the CDR3: TGTGCCAGCAGCTTAGACGTTAGAGGGCAAGAGACCCAGTACTTC.

This clonotype was picked up many times. The chain joins TRBV27 to TRBJ2-7; the D gene is possibly TRBD2 (5 bases). Germline loops: CDR1 MNHEY, CDR2 SMNVEV (reference sequence). CDR3 length equals 14 residues. The ends were cut back, 6 bases at V and 3 bases at J, with 15 bases in the middle. The CDR3 nucleotides are TGTGCCAGCAGCCGGGAACCGCCGTTCTACGAGCAGTACTTC. Protein sequence: CASSREPPFYEQYF.

This chain uses TRBV10-3 with TRBJ2-1; 12 bases fit TRBD2. The CDR3 runs 19 residues. Losses at the gene ends were 7 bases for V and 7 bases for J; bases not matched to a gene: 20. CDR1 and CDR2 from the germline V gene are ENHRY and SYGVKD. CDR3 nucleotide sequence: TGTGCCATCAAAGGCCGACTAGCGGGGGACACCGGCGGTAGTAATGAGCAGTTCTTC. Residues: CAIKGRLAGDTGGSNEQFF.

This clonotype was counted only a few times. The V call is TRBV7-9, the J call TRBJ1-2; 8 bases line up with TRBD1. Germline V CDR1 and CDR2: SEHNR, FQNEAQ (reference sequence). The V gene end was trimmed by 4 bases and the J gene end by 8 bases; junction bases not matched to a gene: 6. There are 13 residues in the CDR3. The DNA of the CDR3 is TGTGCCAGCAGCTCAGGACGGGACAGGGGCTACACCTTC. Protein sequence: CASSSGRDRGYTF.

In this sample, this clonotype turned up a few times. The chain combines TRBV15 with TRBJ2-7; D is ambiguous. This CDR3 contains 14 residues. The germline gives CDR1 LNHNV, CDR2 YYDKDF (reference sequence). V lost 2 bases to trimming and J lost 1 base, with 9 bases between them. As DNA, the CDR3 is TGTGCCACCAGCAGATCTCCTACTTCCTACGAGCAGTACTTC. Translation: CATSRSPTSYEQYF.

This clonotype was detected a few times. The chain has TRBV14 and TRBJ2-7; TRBD1 agrees at 7 bases. Germline assignment: CDR1 SGHDN and CDR2 FVKESK. CDR3 length: 13 residues. V trimming: 0 bases; J trimming: 5 bases; junction bases outside the gene matches: 1. The CDR3 bases are TGTGCCAGCAGCCAAGAGGGACAGCACGAGCAGTACTTC. It codes for CASSQEGQHEQYF.

The chain recombines TRBV5-1 with TRBJ2-1; weak D call: TRBD1 (5 bases). The CDR3 length is 12 residues. Trimming removed 3 bases at V and 6 bases at J, with 7 bases between. The germline CDR1 and CDR2 sequences are SGHRS and YFSETQ. Here the CDR3 reads CASSWQGNEQFF. The CDR3 region has the DNA TGCGCCAGCAGCTGGCAGGGCAATGAGCAGTTCTTC.

Ten or more counts support this clonotype. The V and J genes are TRBV20-1 and TRBJ1-1; D remains ambiguous. The V gene lost 3 bases and the J gene lost 1 base, with 15 bases spanning the gap. Germline V CDR1 and CDR2: DFQATT, SNEGSKA (reference sequence). The CDR3 consists of 15 residues. This CDR3 is CSASHLERENTEAFF. CDR3 in DNA: TGCAGTGCTAGCCACCTCGAGAGGGAGAACACTGAAGCTTTCTTT.

The chain carries TRBV20-1 and TRBJ1-4; 8 bases line up with TRBD1. Per the germline V gene, CDR1 is DFQATT and CDR2 is SNEGSKA (reference sequence). The CDR3 has 14 amino acids. Trimming took 0 bases from V and 6 from J; bases not matched to a gene: 3. The DNA of the CDR3 is TGCAGTGCTAGAGAGCCAGGGGGCCATGAAAAACTGTTTTTT. This gives the protein CSAREPGGHEKLFF.

The chain links TRBV27 to TRBJ2-7; D not resolved. The germline V gene has CDR1 MNHEY and CDR2 SMNVEV (reference sequence). CDR3 size: 13 residues. V shed 5 bases and J shed 4 bases, with 12 bases lying between them. Here the CDR3 DNA reads TGTGCCAGCAGTCCCCCCCTGACGTACGAGCAGTACTTC. Translation gives CASSPPLTYEQYF.

The chain carries TRBV4-3 and TRBJ2-1; the match to TRBD2 covers 10 bases. Trimming took 4 bases from V and 9 from J; bases not matched to a gene: 3. This CDR3 comprises 13 residues. Germline CDR1 and CDR2: LGHNA and YSLEER. CDR3 sequence (DNA): TGCGCCAGCAGCCGAAGCGGGGGGGGTGAGCAGTTCTTC. Amino acid sequence: CASSRSGGGEQFF.

In this sample, this clonotype turned up a few times. The gene calls are TRBV6-5 and TRBJ2-4, with 12 positions matching TRBD2. Trimming cost V 0 bases and J 2 bases; bases outside gene matches: 5. Germline lookup yields CDR1 MNHEY and CDR2 SVGAGI. The CDR3 is made up of 18 amino acids. CDR3 sequence (DNA): TGTGCCAGCAGTTACTCTGCTAGCGGGGGGGGAACCAAAAACATTCAGTACTTC. It is translated as CASSYSASGGGTKNIQYF.

A few counts support this clonotype. The chain carries TRBV5-1 and TRBJ2-3, with TRBD2 matching over 8 bases. Trimming cost V 2 bases and J 4 bases; bases outside gene matches: 6. The CDR3 totals 15 residues. Germline V CDR1 and CDR2: SGHRS, YFSETQ. DNA for the CDR3: TGCGCCAGCAGCTTTACGCCGACTAGCGCAGATACGCAGTATTTT. Translating gives CASSFTPTSADTQYF.

The chain has TRBV27 and TRBJ1-2; tentative D call: TRBD1 (5 bases). The germline V and J ends were trimmed by 3 bases and 4 bases, with 12 bases remaining between them. This CDR3 contains 14 residues. Looked up from germline, CDR1 is MNHEY and CDR2 is SMNVEV (reference sequence). CDR3 amino acids: CASSFQGESYGYTF. The CDR3 DNA sequence: TGTGCCAGCAGTTTCCAGGGCGAGAGCTATGGCTACACCTTC.

This clonotype was seen many times. The V and J genes are TRBV12-3 or TRBV12-4 and TRBJ2-3, with 7 bases aligning to TRBD2. The CDR3 has 14 amino acids. V lost 6 bases, J lost 1 base, and 4 bases stayed unmatched. CDR3 in DNA: TGTGCCAGCAGCCGACTAGCAGGCACAGATACGCAGTATTTT. Protein product: CASSRLAGTDTQYF.

The chain combines TRBV7-9 with TRBJ2-1; D may be TRBD1 (6 bases). The CDR3 sequence is 15 residues long. Deletions cut 2 bases from V and 8 bases from J, with 16 bases between. The germline V gene has CDR1 SEHNR and CDR2 FQNEAQ (reference sequence). The CDR3 loop is CASSLWGTRTHEQFF. DNA of the CDR3: TGTGCCAGCAGCTTATGGGGGACAAGAACCCATGAGCAGTTCTTC.

The table lists this clonotype with a few counts. V usage is TRBV7-9 and J usage is TRBJ2-3, with 7 bases aligning to TRBD2. Germline-derived CDR1 and CDR2 are SEHNR and FQNEAQ (reference sequence). The CDR3 spans 15 residues. V gave up 6 bases and J gave up 4 bases; unmatched junction bases: 10. CDR3 loop: CASSPMGGGSDTQYF. CDR3 coding DNA: TGTGCCAGCAGTCCCATGGGGGGAGGGTCAGATACGCAGTATTTT.

In its sample, this clonotype was seen a few times. The chain carries TRBV4-3 and TRBJ2-3, with D perhaps TRBD2 (5 bases). The germline CDR1 and CDR2 sequences are LGHNA and YSLEER. V gave up 2 bases and J gave up 3 bases, with 12 bases separating them. CDR3 length: 15 residues. CDR3 sequence reads: CASSQPSTGTDTQYF. CDR3 DNA: TGCGCCAGCAGCCAACCGAGTACGGGAACAGATACGCAGTATTTT.